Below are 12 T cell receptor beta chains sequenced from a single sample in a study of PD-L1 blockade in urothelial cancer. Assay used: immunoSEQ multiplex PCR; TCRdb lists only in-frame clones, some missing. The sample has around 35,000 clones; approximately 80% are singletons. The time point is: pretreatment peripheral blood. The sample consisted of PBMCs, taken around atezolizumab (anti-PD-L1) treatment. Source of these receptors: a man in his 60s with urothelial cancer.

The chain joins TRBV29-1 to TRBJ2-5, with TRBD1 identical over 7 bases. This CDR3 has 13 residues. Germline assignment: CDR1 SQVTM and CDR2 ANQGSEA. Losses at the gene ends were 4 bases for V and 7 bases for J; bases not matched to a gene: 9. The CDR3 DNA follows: TGCAGCGTTGTAGGGGGCGTTTGGGGGACCCAGTACTTC. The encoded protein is CSVVGGVWGTQYF.

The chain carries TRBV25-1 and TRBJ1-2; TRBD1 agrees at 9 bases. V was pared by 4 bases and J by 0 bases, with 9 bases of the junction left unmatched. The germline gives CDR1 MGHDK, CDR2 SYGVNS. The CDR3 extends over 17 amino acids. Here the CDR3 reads CASSAGTGRKANYGYTF. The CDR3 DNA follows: TGTGCCAGCAGTGCGGGGACAGGGAGGAAGGCTAACTATGGCTACACCTTC.

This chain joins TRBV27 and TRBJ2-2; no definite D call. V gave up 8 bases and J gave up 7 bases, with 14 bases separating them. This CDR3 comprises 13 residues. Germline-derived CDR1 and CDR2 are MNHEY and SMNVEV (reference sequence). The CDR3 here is CASSESANGELFF. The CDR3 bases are TGTGCCAGCTCTGAGAGTGCGAACGGGGAGCTGTTTTTT.

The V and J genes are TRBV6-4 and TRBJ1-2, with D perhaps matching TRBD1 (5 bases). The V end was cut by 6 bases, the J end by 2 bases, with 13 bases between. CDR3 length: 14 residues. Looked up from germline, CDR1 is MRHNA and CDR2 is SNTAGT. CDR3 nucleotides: TGTGCCAGCAGCCGGGGGGGATCCAACTATGGCTACACCTTC. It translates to CASSRGGSNYGYTF.

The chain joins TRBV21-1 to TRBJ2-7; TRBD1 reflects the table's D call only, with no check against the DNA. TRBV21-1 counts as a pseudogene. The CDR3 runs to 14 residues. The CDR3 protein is CASSNDRPNYEQYF. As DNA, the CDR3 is TGTGCCAGCAGCAATGACAGACCAAACTACGAGCAGTACTTC.

CDR3 DNA: TGTGCCAGTAGTATAGTAGGAGAAAGTCAGCCCCAGCATTTT. Translation gives CASSIVGESQPQHF. The J gene is TRBJ1-5, the V gene TRBV19, with D hard to call. This CDR3 is 14 amino acids long. Trimming took 1 base from V and 6 from J, leaving 10 bases between them. Germline CDR1 reads LNHDA; CDR2 reads SQIVND (reference sequence). The complete variable domain, with remaining parts taken from reference TRBV19 and TRBJ1-5, reads DGGITQSPKYLFRKEGQNVTLSCEQNLNHDAMYWYRQDPGQGLRLIYYSQIVNDFQKGDIAEGYSVSREKKESFPLTVTSAQKNPTAFYLCASSIVGESQPQHFGDGTRLSIL.

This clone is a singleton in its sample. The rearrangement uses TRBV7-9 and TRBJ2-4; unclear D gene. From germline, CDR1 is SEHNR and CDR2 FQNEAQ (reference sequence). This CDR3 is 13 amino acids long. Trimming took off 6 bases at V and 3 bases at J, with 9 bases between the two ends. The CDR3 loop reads CASSGGGKNIQYF. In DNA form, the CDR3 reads TGTGCCAGCAGTGGCGGTGGCAAAAACATTCAGTACTTC.

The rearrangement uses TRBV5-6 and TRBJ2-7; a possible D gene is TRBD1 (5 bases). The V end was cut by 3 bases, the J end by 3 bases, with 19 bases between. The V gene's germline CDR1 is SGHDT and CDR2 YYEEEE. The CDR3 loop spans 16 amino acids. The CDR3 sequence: CASSSPFTARDYEQYF. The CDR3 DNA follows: TGTGCCAGCAGCTCTCCCTTTACGGCCAGGGACTACGAGCAGTACTTC.

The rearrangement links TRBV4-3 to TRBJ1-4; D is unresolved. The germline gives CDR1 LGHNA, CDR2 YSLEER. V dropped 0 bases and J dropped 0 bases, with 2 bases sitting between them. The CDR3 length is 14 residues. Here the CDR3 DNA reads TGCGCCAGCAGCCAAGACTCAACTAATGAAAAACTGTTTTTT. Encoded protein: CASSQDSTNEKLFF.

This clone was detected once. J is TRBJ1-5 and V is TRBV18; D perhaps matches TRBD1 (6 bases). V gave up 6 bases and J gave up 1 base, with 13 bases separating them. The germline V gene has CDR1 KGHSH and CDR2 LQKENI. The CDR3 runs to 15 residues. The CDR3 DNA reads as TGTGCCAGCTCCCCCGGGGGGGGCAGCAATCAGCCCCAGCATTTT. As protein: CASSPGGGSNQPQHF.

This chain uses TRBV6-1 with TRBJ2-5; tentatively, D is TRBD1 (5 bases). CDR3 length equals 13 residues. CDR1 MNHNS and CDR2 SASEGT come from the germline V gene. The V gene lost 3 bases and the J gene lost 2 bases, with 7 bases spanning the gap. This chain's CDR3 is CASSDYRQETQYF. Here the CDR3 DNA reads TGTGCCAGCAGTGACTACAGGCAAGAGACCCAGTACTTC.

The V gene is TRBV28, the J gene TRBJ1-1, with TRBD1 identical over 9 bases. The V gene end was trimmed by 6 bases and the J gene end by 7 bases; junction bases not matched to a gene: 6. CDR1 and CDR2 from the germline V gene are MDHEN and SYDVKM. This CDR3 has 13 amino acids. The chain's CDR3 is CASRQGANIEAFF. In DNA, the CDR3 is TGTGCCAGCAGACAGGGGGCTAATATTGAAGCTTTCTTT.